A selection of T cell receptor beta chains follows, all from one sample in a study of CD8+CD57+ T cells in acquired aplastic anemia. TCRdb used MiXCR to reprocess the reads, holding one entry per CDR3 protein. The sample shows fewer than 200,000 distinct CDR3 sequences, 60% to 80% of them seen only once. The specimen sequenced was sorted CD4+, CD8+, or CD8+CD57+ T cells (not recorded which) from PBMCs. The receptors were gathered from a human donor with aplastic anemia. Each CDR3 is given with its conserved first and last residue. D genes are given only for firm matches. Rows may omit the clone size; those that give it use once, few, many or a size class.

>TRBJ1-6|.|.|TRBV5-4
CASSPPGHDNSPLHF
TGTGCCAGCAGCCCACCGGGACATGATAATTCACCCCTCCACTTT
>TRBJ2-5|.|.|TRBV7-6
CASSSLAQETQYF
TGTGCCAGCAGCTCGTTGGCCCAAGAGACCCAGTACTTC
>TRBJ1-5|.|many|TRBV9
CASSVGVGSNQPQHF
TGTGCCAGCAGCGTGGGGGTAGGTAGCAATCAGCCCCAGCATTTT
>TRBJ1-5|.|once|TRBV15
CATSRGDGRNNQPQHF
TGTGCCACCAGCAGAGGGGACGGTCGAAACAATCAGCCCCAGCATTTT
>TRBJ1-6|.|.|TRBV20-1
CSARDTQGQGHNSPLHF
TGCAGTGCTAGAGATACGCAGGGCCAGGGTCATAATTCACCCCTCCACTTT
>TRBJ2-7|.|.|TRBV27
CASSFGSAYEQYF
TGTGCCAGCAGTTTTGGGTCAGCCTACGAGCAGTACTTC
>TRBJ2-1|TRBD2|few|TRBV7-2
CASSTSGGPYNEQFF
TGTGCCAGCAGCACTAGCGGGGGGCCCTACAATGAGCAGTTCTTC
>TRBJ2-3|TRBD2|.|TRBV2
CASSETSGLGTQYF
TGTGCCAGCAGTGAGACTAGCGGTTTAGGTACGCAGTATTTT
>TRBJ2-6|.|many|TRBV7-9
CASKTATSGANVLTF
TGTGCCAGCAAGACAGCAACCTCTGGGGCCAACGTCCTGACTTTC
>TRBJ2-5|.|.|TRBV6-4
CASSDRGLQETQYF
TGTGCCAGCAGTGACCGCGGACTACAAGAGACCCAGTACTTC
>TRBJ1-1|.|.|TRBV7-8
CASSLVGGFMNTEAFF
TGTGCCAGCAGCTTAGTAGGCGGATTCATGAACACTGAAGCTTTCTTT
>TRBJ2-1|TRBD1|.|TRBV24-1
CATSDPTGSSYNEQFF
TGTGCCACCAGTGATCCGACAGGGAGCTCCTACAATGAGCAGTTCTTC
>TRBJ2-7|.|.|TRBV20-1
CSANHRLAYEQYF
TGCAGTGCTAATCATCGACTGGCCTACGAGCAGTACTTC
>TRBJ2-1|.|.|TRBV15
CATSRVALAGQENEQFF
TGTGCCACCAGCAGAGTTGCCCTAGCGGGACAGGAAAATGAGCAGTTCTTC
>TRBJ2-1|.|.|TRBV12-3/TRBV12-4
CASRRDRHYNEQFF
TGTGCCAGCAGACGGGACCGACACTACAATGAGCAGTTCTTC
>TRBJ1-2|.|.|TRBV15
CATSTRTSGYGYTF
TGTGCCACCAGCACACGGACGTCTGGGTATGGCTACACCTTC
>TRBJ2-1|TRBD2|.|TRBV19
CASSSAGDPKLYNEQFF
TGTGCCAGTAGTTCAGCGGGGGACCCCAAACTATACAATGAGCAGTTCTTC
>TRBJ1-1|.|once|TRBV5-5
CASSLSYRDTEAFF
TGTGCCAGCAGCTTGTCCTACAGGGACACTGAAGCTTTCTTT
>TRBJ2-3|TRBD2|many|TRBV15
CATSRDRAGGPGTDTQYF
TGTGCCACCAGCAGAGATAGAGCGGGAGGGCCGGGCACAGATACGCAGTATTTT
>TRBJ1-4|.|.|TRBV15
CAASSSTVINEKLFF
TGTGCCGCCAGCAGCTCGACAGTGATTAATGAAAAACTGTTTTTT
>TRBJ2-7|.|.|TRBV7-6
CASSLVHGSYEQYF
TGTGCCAGCAGCTTAGTACACGGCTCCTACGAGCAGTACTTC
>TRBJ1-1|.|.|TRBV5-8
CASSSNGRNTEAFF
TGTGCCAGCAGCTCCAACGGGAGGAACACTGAAGCTTTCTTT